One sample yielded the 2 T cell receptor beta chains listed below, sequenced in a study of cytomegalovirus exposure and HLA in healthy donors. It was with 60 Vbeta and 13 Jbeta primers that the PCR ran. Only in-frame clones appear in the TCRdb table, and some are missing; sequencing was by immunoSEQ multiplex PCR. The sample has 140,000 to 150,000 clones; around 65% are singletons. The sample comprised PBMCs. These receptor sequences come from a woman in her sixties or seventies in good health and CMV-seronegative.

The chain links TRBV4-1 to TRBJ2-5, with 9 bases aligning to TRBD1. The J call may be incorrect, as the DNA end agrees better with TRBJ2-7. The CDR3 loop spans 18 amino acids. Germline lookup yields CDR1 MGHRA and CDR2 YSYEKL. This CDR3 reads CASSHPIVRTGDHYEQYF. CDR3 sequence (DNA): TGCGCCAGCAGCCATCCAATCGTCCGGACAGGGGATCACTACGAGCAGTACTTC.

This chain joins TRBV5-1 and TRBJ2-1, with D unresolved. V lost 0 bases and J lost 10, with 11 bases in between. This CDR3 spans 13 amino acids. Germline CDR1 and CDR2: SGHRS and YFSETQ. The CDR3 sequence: CASSLEIAGEQFF. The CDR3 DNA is TGCGCCAGCAGCTTGGAAATAGCTGGCGAGCAGTTCTTC. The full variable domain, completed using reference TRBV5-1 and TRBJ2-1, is KAGVTQTPRYLIKTRGQQVTLSCSPISGHRSVSWYQQTPGQGLQFLFEYFSETQRNKGNFPGRFSGRQFSNSRSEMNVSTLELGDSALYLCASSLEIAGEQFFGPGTRLTVL.